This T cell receptor beta chain was sequenced for a study of shared clonotypes between healthy human individuals. The sample holds one count of this clone. Between the trimmed V and J ends, which lost 6 bases and 4 bases, there was a span of 13 bases. The CDR3 totals 13 residues. Germline V gives CDR1 MNHNS, CDR2 SASEGT. In the study's own analysis: Junction-only sequences without quality scores came from ImmunoSEQ, so filtering differed. Repertoires were generated with immunoSEQ multiplex PCR, while TCRdb's copy carries only in-frame clones and drops some. V and J calls plus clone size are reproduced from that table; the DNA served to infer D and trimming. Counted here are approximately 1.5 million clones, just under 99% occurring once; the ten biggest clones make up 0.36%.

The sequencing input was naive CD4+ T cells sorted from blood. The sample's subset: CD45RA+ positively selected. This receptor was obtained from a man aged 25 to 45 in good health. The rearrangement joins TRBV6-1 to TRBJ2-7; maybe TRBD2 (6 bases). CDR3 sequence reads: CASRGLELYEQYF. The CDR3 bases are TGTGCCAGCAGGGGACTCGAGTTGTACGAGCAGTACTTC.